This T cell receptor (beta chain) was found in a study of response to subunit inactivated influenza vaccine. Study conclusions and caveats: The authors proposed limited new T cell recruitment per seasonal influenza vaccination.

Germline V lookup: CDR1 DFQATT, CDR2 SNEGSKA (reference sequence). V gave up 1 base and J gave up 2 bases, with 15 bases separating them. The CDR3 covers 15 residues. Remarks on this clonotype: No antigen is known for it.

One entry per CDR3 protein results from TCRdb running MiXCR on the RT-PCR reads. The sample shows a few hundred thousand distinct CDR3 sequences, around 22% of them seen only once. The sample consisted of PBMCs from blood, taken less than 22 months after vaccination. This receptor was taken from a man aged 50 to 75 who received an inactivated influenza vaccine. The rearrangement links TRBV20-1 to TRBJ2-7, with D perhaps TRBD1 (6 bases). DNA of the CDR3: TGCAGTGCTAGAGCTCTCGGGACAATGGCCTACGAGCAGTACTTC. It codes for CSARALGTMAYEQYF.